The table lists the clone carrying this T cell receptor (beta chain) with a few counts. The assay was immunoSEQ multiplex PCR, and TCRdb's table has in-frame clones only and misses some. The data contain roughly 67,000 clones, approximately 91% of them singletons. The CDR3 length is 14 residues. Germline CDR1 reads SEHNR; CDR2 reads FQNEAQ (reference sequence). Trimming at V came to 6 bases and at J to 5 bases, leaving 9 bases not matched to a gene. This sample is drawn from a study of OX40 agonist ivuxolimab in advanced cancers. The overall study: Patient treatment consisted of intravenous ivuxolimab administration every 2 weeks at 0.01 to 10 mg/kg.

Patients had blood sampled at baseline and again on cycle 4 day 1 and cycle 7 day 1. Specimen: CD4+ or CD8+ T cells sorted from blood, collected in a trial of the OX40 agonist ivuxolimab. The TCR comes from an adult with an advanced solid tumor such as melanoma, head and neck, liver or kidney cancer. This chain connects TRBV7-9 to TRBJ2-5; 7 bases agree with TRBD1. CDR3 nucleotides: TGTGCCAGCAGACGAACAGGGGATGGGGAGACCCAGTACTTC. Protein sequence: CASRRTGDGETQYF.